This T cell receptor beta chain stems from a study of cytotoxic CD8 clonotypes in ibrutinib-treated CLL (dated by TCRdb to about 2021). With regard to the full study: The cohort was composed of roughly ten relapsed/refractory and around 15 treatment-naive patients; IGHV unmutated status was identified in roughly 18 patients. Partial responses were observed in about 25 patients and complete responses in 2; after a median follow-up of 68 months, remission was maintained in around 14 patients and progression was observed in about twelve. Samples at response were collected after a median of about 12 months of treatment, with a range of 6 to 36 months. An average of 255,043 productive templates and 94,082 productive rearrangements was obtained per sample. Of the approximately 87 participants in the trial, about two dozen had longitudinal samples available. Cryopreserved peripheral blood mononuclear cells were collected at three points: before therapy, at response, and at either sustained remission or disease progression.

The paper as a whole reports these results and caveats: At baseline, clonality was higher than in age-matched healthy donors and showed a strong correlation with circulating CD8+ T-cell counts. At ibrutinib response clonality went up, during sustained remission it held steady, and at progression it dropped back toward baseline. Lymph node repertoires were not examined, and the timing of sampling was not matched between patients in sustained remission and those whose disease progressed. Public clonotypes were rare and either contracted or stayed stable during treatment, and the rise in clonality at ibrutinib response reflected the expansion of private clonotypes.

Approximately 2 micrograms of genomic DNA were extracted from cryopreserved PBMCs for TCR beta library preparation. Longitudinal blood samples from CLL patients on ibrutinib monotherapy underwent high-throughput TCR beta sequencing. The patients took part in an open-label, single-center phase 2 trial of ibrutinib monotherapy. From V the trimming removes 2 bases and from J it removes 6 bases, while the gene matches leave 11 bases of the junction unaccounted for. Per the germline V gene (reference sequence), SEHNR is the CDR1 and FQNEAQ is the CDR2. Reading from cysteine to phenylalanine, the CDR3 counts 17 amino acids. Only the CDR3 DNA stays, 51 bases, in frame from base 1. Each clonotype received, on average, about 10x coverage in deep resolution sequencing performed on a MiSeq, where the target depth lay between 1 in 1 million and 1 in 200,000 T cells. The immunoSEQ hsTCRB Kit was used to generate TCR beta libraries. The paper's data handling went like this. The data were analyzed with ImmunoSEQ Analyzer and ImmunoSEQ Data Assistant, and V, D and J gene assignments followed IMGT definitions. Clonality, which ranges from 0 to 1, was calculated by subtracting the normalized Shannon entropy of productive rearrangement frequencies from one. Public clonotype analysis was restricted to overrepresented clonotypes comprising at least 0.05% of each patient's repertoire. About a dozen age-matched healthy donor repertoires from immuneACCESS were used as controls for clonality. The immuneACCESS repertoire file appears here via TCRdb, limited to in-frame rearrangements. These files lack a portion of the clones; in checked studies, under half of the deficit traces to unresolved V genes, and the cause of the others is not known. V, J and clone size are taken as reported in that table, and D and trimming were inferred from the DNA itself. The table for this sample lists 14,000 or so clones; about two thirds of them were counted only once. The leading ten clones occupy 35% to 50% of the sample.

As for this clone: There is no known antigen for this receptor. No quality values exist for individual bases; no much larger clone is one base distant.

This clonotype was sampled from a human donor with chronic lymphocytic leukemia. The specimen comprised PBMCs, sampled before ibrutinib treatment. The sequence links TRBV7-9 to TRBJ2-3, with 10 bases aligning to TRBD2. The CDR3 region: CASSLSWLAGEPDTQYF. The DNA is TGTGCCAGCAGCTTATCCTGGCTAGCGGGGGAGCCCGATACGCAGTATTTT.